One sample yielded the 22 T cell receptor beta chains listed below, sequenced in a study of CD8 T cells in ankylosing spondylitis. MiXCR, run by TCRdb on the 5' RACE reads, gives a single entry per CDR3 protein. The data contain a few hundred thousand distinct CDR3 sequences, less than 25% of them singletons. Sequenced material: blood, either unsorted or a sorted T cell fraction (not recorded which). The receptors were sampled from a female donor with ankylosing spondylitis or in good health (not recorded which).

The J gene is TRBJ2-2, the V gene TRBV5-6, with D possibly being TRBD1 (5 bases). The CDR3 has 14 amino acids. Trimming cost V 4 bases and J 1 base, with 8 bases left between them. The V gene's germline CDR1 is SGHDT and CDR2 YYEEEE. The CDR3 DNA sequence: TGTGCCAGCAGCCAGGACATGAACACCGGGGAGCTGTTTTTT. Its protein product is CASSQDMNTGELFF.

In its sample, this clonotype was seen many times. The chain uses TRBV9 and TRBJ2-3; 9 nucleotides agree with TRBD2. The J segment lost 3 bases and the V segment lost 3 bases, leaving 8 bases of the junction unmatched. The CDR3 spans 16 residues. CDR1 SGDLS and CDR2 YYNGEE come from the germline V gene. The CDR3 DNA reads TGTGCCAGCAGCGGGGATAGCGGGAGTGGGACAGATACGCAGTATTTT. Translation: CASSGDSGSGTDTQYF.

In this sample, this clonotype turned up a few times. This chain connects TRBV5-1 to TRBJ2-3, with 15 nucleotides matching TRBD2. The J segment lost 2 bases and the V segment lost 0 bases, leaving 10 bases of the junction unmatched. The CDR3 has 20 amino acids. Germline-derived CDR1 and CDR2 are SGHRS and YFSETQ. CDR3 sequence reads: CASSLGNPGLAGGPTDTQYF. In DNA form, the CDR3 reads TGCGCCAGCAGCTTGGGAAACCCGGGACTAGCGGGAGGCCCCACAGATACGCAGTATTTT.

The V and J genes are TRBV20-1 and TRBJ2-4; D gene uncertain. The V and J ends lost 6 bases and 8 bases respectively, with 11 bases between them. This CDR3 is 11 amino acids long. CDR1 and CDR2 (germline): DFQATT, SNEGSKA (reference sequence). CDR3 in amino acids: CSAASRDIQYF. The CDR3 nucleotides are TGCAGTGCGGCCAGTAGGGACATTCAGTACTTC.

In DNA, the CDR3 is TGCAGTGCTAGAAGCGATCCAAGCTCCTACAATGAGCAGTTCTTC. It specifies CSARSDPSSYNEQFF. The V and J genes are TRBV20-1 and TRBJ2-1; D gene unclear. CDR3 size: 15 residues. The V end was cut by 2 bases, the J end by 0 bases, with 11 bases between. Germline CDR1 reads DFQATT; CDR2 reads SNEGSKA (reference sequence).

Only a few counts were recorded for this clonotype. One junction end disagrees with the germline gene, perhaps due to a read error. The chain has TRBV5-1 and TRBJ2-5, with 8 bases matching TRBD2. Germline assignment: CDR1 SGHRS and CDR2 YFSETQ. The CDR3 covers 15 residues. CDR3 amino acids: CASSPHSLAEEIQYF. CDR3 nucleotide sequence: TGCGCCAGCAGCCCCCACTCACTAGCGGAAGAGATCCAGTACTTC.

V and J are TRBV20-1 and TRBJ1-1, with TRBD1 matching 9 bases. This CDR3 contains 12 residues. Germline assignment: CDR1 DFQATT and CDR2 SNEGSKA (reference sequence). Unmatched junction bases numbered 1, after V lost 5 bases and J lost 3 bases. This CDR3 reads CSAGDRDTEAFF. For the CDR3, the DNA is TGCAGTGCTGGGGACAGGGACACTGAAGCTTTCTTT.

The rearrangement uses TRBV5-1 and TRBJ1-1; 8 bases are shared with TRBD1. Germline trimming cut 4 bases from V and 5 bases from J; bases unmatched to any gene: 7. The CDR3 runs 14 residues. CDR1 SGHRS and CDR2 YFSETQ come from the germline V gene. CDR3 residues: CASSPTTGATEAFF. CDR3 DNA sequence: TGCGCCAGCAGCCCGACGACAGGGGCGACTGAAGCTTTCTTT.

This chain connects TRBV28 to TRBJ2-5; a possible D gene is TRBD1 (6 bases). V shed 7 bases and J shed 1 base, with 16 bases lying between them. The CDR3 has 15 amino acids. Germline V gives CDR1 MDHEN, CDR2 SYDVKM. As DNA, the CDR3 is TGTGCCAGCACCCTACCAGGGGCCTTCCAAGAGACCCAGTACTTC. This sequence encodes CASTLPGAFQETQYF. Based on the CDR3 plus reference TRBV28 and TRBJ2-5, the full variable domain is DVKVTQSSRYLVKRTGEKVFLECVQDMDHENMFWYRQDPGLGLRLIYFSYDVKMKEKGDIPEGYSVSREKKERFSLILESASTNQTSMYLCASTLPGAFQETQYFGPGTRLLVL.

V gene TRBV3-1 combines with J gene TRBJ2-7; D may correspond to TRBD1 or TRBD2 (5 bases each). This CDR3 region has 14 residues. V was shortened by 4 bases and J by 4 bases, with 14 bases between the two germline ends. Germline values: CDR1 LGHDT, CDR2 YNNKEL (reference sequence). The CDR3 DNA reads as TGTGCCAGCAGCCGAGGGATCGAGGGGTACGAGCAGTACTTC. Amino acids: CASSRGIEGYEQYF.

In its sample, this clonotype was seen a few times. The V gene is TRBV27, the J gene TRBJ1-1; no reliable D call. This CDR3 is 15 amino acids long. Trimming removed 2 bases from V and 3 bases from J, with 13 bases in between. Germline assignment: CDR1 MNHEY and CDR2 SMNVEV (reference sequence). The CDR3 sequence: CASSLSRRGDTEAFF. CDR3 coding DNA: TGTGCCAGCAGTTTAAGTCGCCGCGGGGACACTGAAGCTTTCTTT.

The CDR3 here is CASSLTLRADTQYF. CDR3 nucleotide sequence: TGTGCCAGCAGCTTAACCTTAAGGGCAGATACGCAGTATTTT. The chain combines TRBV7-2 with TRBJ2-3, with D hard to call. V lost 2 bases, J lost 4 bases, and 10 bases lay in between. Germline CDR1 is SGHTA and CDR2 is FQGNSA. The CDR3 is 14 residues long.

This clonotype came up a few times. The J gene is TRBJ1-1, the V gene TRBV10-1, with no clear D. Trimming removed 4 bases from V and 1 base from J, with 4 bases in between. Germline CDR1 and CDR2: WNHNN and SYGVQD (reference sequence). The CDR3 length is 12 residues. The CDR3 reads CASSGWNTEAFF. DNA of the CDR3: TGCGCCAGCAGTGGGTGGAACACTGAAGCTTTCTTT.

The sample holds a few counts of this clonotype. V gene TRBV6-6 combines with J gene TRBJ2-1, with a possible D match to TRBD1 (5 bases). V was trimmed by 4 bases and J by 8 bases, leaving 12 bases between them. This CDR3 is built from 13 residues. The germline V gene has CDR1 MNHNY and CDR2 SVGAGI (reference sequence). The CDR3 here is CASSFKGKHEQFF. In DNA, the CDR3 is TGTGCCAGCAGTTTTAAGGGGAAACATGAGCAGTTCTTC.

This clonotype was observed a few times. J is TRBJ2-5 and V is TRBV25-1; D might be TRBD1 (7 bases). Trimming removed 4 bases from V and 7 bases from J, with 13 bases in between. This CDR3 comprises 13 residues. CDR1 MGHDK and CDR2 SYGVNS come from the germline V gene. The CDR3 here is CASSGGAGGTQYF. The CDR3 region has the DNA TGTGCCAGCAGTGGCGGGGCAGGGGGGACCCAGTACTTC.

This clonotype appeared a few times. The chain uses TRBV9 and TRBJ1-2; no clear D. Trimming took 4 bases from V and 8 from J, leaving 9 bases between them. This CDR3 region has 11 residues. Germline lookup yields CDR1 SGDLS and CDR2 YYNGEE. The CDR3 DNA is TGTGCCAGCAGCCCCCAGAACGGCTACACCTTC. It translates to CASSPQNGYTF.

The chain is built from TRBV10-3 and TRBJ2-7; 13 bases line up with TRBD2. V lost 3 bases and J lost 7; bases outside the gene matches: 6. The CDR3 consists of 15 residues. Germline V gives CDR1 ENHRY, CDR2 SYGVKD. CDR3: CAISDPTSGREEQYF. The DNA of the CDR3 is TGTGCCATCAGTGACCCAACTAGCGGGAGGGAAGAGCAGTACTTC.

In its sample, this clonotype was seen a few times. The V call is TRBV7-2, the J call TRBJ2-7; TRBD1 matches 7 bases. The CDR3 consists of 14 residues. Trimming removed 7 bases from V and 3 bases from J; junction bases left unmatched: 9. The germline V gene has CDR1 SGHTA and CDR2 FQGNSA. The DNA for the CDR3 is TGTGCCAGCATTGACAGGGAAAGGGGCTACGAGCAGTACTTC. Amino acids: CASIDRERGYEQYF.

This rearrangement joins TRBV6-5 to TRBJ2-7; 8 bases match TRBD2. Germline lookup yields CDR1 MNHEY and CDR2 SVGAGI. Trimming removed 0 bases from V and 5 bases from J; junction bases left unmatched: 12. The CDR3 covers 17 residues. CDR3 DNA: TGTGCCAGCAGTTACTCCCCCGGAGCGGGAGAACTCCACGAGCAGTACTTC. It encodes CASSYSPGAGELHEQYF.

This clonotype was seen a handful of times. V gene TRBV15 combines with J gene TRBJ1-4; D is uncertain. Germline values: CDR1 LNHNV, CDR2 YYDKDF (reference sequence). V lost 0 bases, J lost 8 bases, and 10 bases lay in between. CDR3 length: 14 residues. CDR3 loop: CATSRDLGTEKLFF. DNA for the CDR3: TGTGCCACCAGCAGAGATCTGGGAACAGAAAAACTGTTTTTT.

This clonotype has ten or more counts. The chain joins TRBV28 to TRBJ2-7; 11 bases align to TRBD1. The V gene end was trimmed by 5 bases and the J gene end by 1 base; junction bases not matched to a gene: 7. The CDR3 contains 16 residues. The V gene's germline CDR1 is MDHEN and CDR2 SYDVKM. CDR3 sequence reads: CASSTRWDRGSYEQYF. The CDR3 bases are TGTGCCAGCAGTACCCGGTGGGACAGGGGGTCCTACGAGCAGTACTTC.

This clonotype has at least ten counts. The chain combines TRBV20-1 with TRBJ2-7; TRBD2 matches at 13 bases. V dropped 5 bases and J dropped 7; count of bases not matched to a gene: 8. This CDR3 is 14 amino acids long. Germline CDR1 reads DFQATT; CDR2 reads SNEGSKA (reference sequence). In DNA, the CDR3 is TGCAGTGCTCAGAGAACTAGCGGGAGGGGGGAGCAGTACTTC. Residues: CSAQRTSGRGEQYF.